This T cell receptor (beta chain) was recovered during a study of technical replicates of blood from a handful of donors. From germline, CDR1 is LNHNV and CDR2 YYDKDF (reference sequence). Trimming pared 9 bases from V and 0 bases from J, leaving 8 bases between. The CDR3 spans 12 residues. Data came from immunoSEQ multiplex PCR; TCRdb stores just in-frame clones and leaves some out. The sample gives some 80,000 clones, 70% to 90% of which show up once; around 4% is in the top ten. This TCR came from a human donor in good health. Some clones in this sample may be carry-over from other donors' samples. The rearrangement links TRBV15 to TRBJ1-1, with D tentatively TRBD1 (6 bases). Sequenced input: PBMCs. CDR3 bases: TGTGCCACTAGGACAGTGAACACTGAAGCTTTCTTT. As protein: CATRTVNTEAFF.